A single TCR beta chain is shown here with its context. Its antigen is unknown. No clone much larger than this one lies a single base away; base qualities are absent. The cohort comprised hundreds of healthy bone marrow donors. Cohort members were all nominally healthy when sampled, although unrecorded immune exposures were likely present. The donor was CMV seropositive and was included in the group of almost 300 seropositive cohort members. A peripheral blood sample was provided by each donor, and peripheral blood mononuclear cells were used for TCR beta sequencing. Genomic DNA extraction from the blood cell samples was performed with the Qiagen DNeasy Blood Extraction Kit. CDR1 MNHEY and CDR2 SVGAGI were looked up in the germline V gene. Trimming takes 6 bases from V and 3 bases from J, and the germline ends sit 12 bases apart. The CDR3, cysteine through phenylalanine, is 13 amino acids long. Only the CDR3 portion is preserved as DNA: 39 bases, with reading frame beginning at the first base.

This entry belongs to a study of cytomegalovirus exposure and HLA in healthy donors (dated by TCRdb to 2017 to 2019). Background for the entire study: An earlier analysis of 587 of the donors reported 250 to 300 Gb of sequence data and 100 million to 130 million unique TCR beta sequences from about 180 million T cells. Of the 300 to 400 genotyped donors, roughly 85% fell in the genetic ancestry cluster associated with self-reported Caucasian donors. Across 300 to 400 genotyped donors of the cohort, an average of roughly 200,000 unique TCR beta nucleotide sequences per donor were sequenced, and roughly 18% of those sequences were non-productive. HLA typing covered class I and class II loci at four-digit resolution. In an earlier analysis of roughly 580 of the donors, high-throughput TCR beta sequencing was used to judge whether each TCR beta V gene segment behaved as functional or pseudogenic. A later genetic analysis took genome-wide SNP genotypes for about 55% of the 666 donors and used that subset as a discovery cohort. The later analysis used no new phenotypic data to find candidate immune exposures, relying instead on TCR beta sequences and their occurrence across donors. In a later analysis, previously published TCR beta repertoires from 666 donors were re-analyzed and high-resolution HLA genotyping was added so that TCR occurrence patterns could be studied. Four or five DR-DQ haplotypes were treated as single units for association and clustering because of strong linkage in the cohort. The number of donors typed differed by locus, with about 620-630 for A, B, C, DRB1 and DQB1, roughly 520 for DQA1, approximately 570 for DPA1, and around 430 for DPB1. The study combined high-throughput TCR immunosequencing, statistical association of individual TCRs with disease status, and machine learning to predict cytomegalovirus infection status. Every discovery cohort repertoire had been produced on one sequencing platform. Roughly 300 gigabases of sequencing data and tens of millions of unique TCR sequences were included in an early release covering roughly 600 HLA-typed donors. The study used immunosequencing to profile the T cell repertoires of 670 or so subjects and linked those repertoires to cytomegalovirus serostatus. Donor age, sex, ethnicity and CMV serostatus were compiled alongside the repertoire data. The study was designed to test whether signatures of past pathogen exposure could be identified by cataloging public T cell receptors. In addition to the first cohort of around 670 subjects, a separate validation cohort of 130 or so different subjects was used.

The library was obtained by the immunoSEQ multiplex PCR assay. For the multiplex PCR, a mixture combining 60 forward primers for TCR Vbeta segments and 13 reverse primers for TCR Jbeta segments was used. The CDR3 region of rearranged TCR beta genes was amplified from genomic DNA with a multiplex PCR assay. On the Illumina HiSeq System, the amplified TCR beta libraries were sequenced as 87-base-pair reads. The study's processing was this. Across the roughly 700 repertoires, a later analysis counted 60 million to 90 million unique TCR beta chains, approximately 10 million of which were shared by at least two donors. Raw reads were error-corrected and collapsed into unique sequences by a nearest-neighbor algorithm in which closely related sequences were merged to remove PCR and sequencing errors. CDR3 sequences were aligned to IMGT reference sequences to assign V, D and J gene segments. For a sequence to be retained, at least a six-nucleotide match to both a V gene segment and a J gene segment was required. Rearrangements were classified as productive when the CDR3 lacked stop codons and remained in frame with V and J, and all other rearrangements were classified as non-productive. Following IMGT convention, CDR3 was defined as the stretch from the second conserved V-encoded cysteine up to the conserved J-encoded phenylalanine. The earlier analysis of more than 450 of the donors excluded sequences that lacked an unambiguous match to a single V gene segment. An earlier analysis of several hundred of the donors classified V segments as functional when productive rearrangements were above 56.7% and as segregating when the standard deviation between donors was above 5%. To diagnose cytomegalovirus status from the catalog of TCR beta chain sequences, a statistical classification framework was built. A later analysis assigned V and J genes by comparing TCR nucleotide sequences with IMGT/GENE-DB human TR gene sequences. The TCRdist pipeline was used in a later analysis to assign CDR3 sequences and most-parsimonious VDJ recombination scenarios. In a later analysis, every TCR beta chain was defined by the combination of its CDR3 amino acid sequence and its V-gene family, and reads without a unique V-gene family were dropped. A later analysis removed 500 to 650 highly shared, low-generation-probability nucleotide sequences to deal with suspected cross-contamination and a sequencing artifact. A later analysis calculated a clonal expansion index for each public chain from normalized within-repertoire ranks of inferred template counts. In a later analysis, generation probabilities were computed with a VDJ recombination model fitted to out-of-frame rearrangements, and the resulting probabilities were checked against IGoR. In a later analysis, TCR-TCR, TCR-HLA and TCR-CMV co-occurrence was scored with hypergeometric tests, and a repertoire-size bias correction was applied to TCR pairs. To estimate false discovery rates, a later analysis permuted the HLA or CMV assignments 20 times. In a later analysis, co-occurring TCRs were grouped using DBSCAN, and TCRdist sequence similarity was added for clustering within HLA-allele-positive subsets. Co-occurrence clustering excluded repertoires with fewer than 30,000 or more than 120,000 public chains, plus five with anomalous nucleotide sharing. TCRdb provides this immuneACCESS table in a form limited to in-frame rearrangements. Some clones are lacking; in checked studies, under half of them reflect an unresolved V gene, and why the rest are absent is not known. V, J and clone size are those of that table, while D and trimming were read from the DNA. Counted in this sample were roughly 200,000 clones; about 77% of them appeared once. The ten largest clones capture over 2% of the sample.

What the research found in general, with its limitations: Immune exposure information for the cohort was limited to CMV serostatus. In vitro tests confirmed that a few of the cytomegalovirus-associated TCR beta chains recognize cytomegalovirus antigens. In a later genetic analysis, a missense DCLRE1C variant was associated with V-gene and J-gene trimming of TCR beta chains, and the association was replicated in an independent cohort. A later analysis found that most CMV-associated TCR beta chains appeared HLA-restricted, with HLA associations seemingly driven largely by CMV exposure. In a later analysis, HLA-associated TCR beta chains showed more clonal expansion and lower generation probabilities than non-associated chains that were equally common. A later analysis reported that several top co-occurrence clusters appeared linked to parvovirus B19, influenza, CMV and Epstein-Barr virus. The earlier analysis of a few hundred of the donors excluded approximately 17 rarely observed V segments, including chromosome 9 orphons, because counts were too low. The classifier was reported to diagnose cytomegalovirus status with high specificity and sensitivity in both the original cohort and the validation cohort. The authors suggested that the approach could potentially be extended to other disease states and immunological phenotypes. The cohort was sequenced for TCR beta chains only, and without alpha or paired-chain data the features that could be detected were limited. A further reported finding was that TCR beta sequences accurately predicted the HLA-A and HLA-B alleles for most subjects in the first cohort. In an earlier analysis of 500 to 650 of the donors, most TCR beta V segments appeared in productive rearrangements about 90% or about 30% of the time, broadly matching IMGT annotations. Correlated functional status among segregating V segments might be attributable to linkage disequilibrium, but an unknown experimental factor could not be ruled out. In a later analysis, the rate of TCR association differed among HLA loci, with DRB1 alleles having the most associated TCRs and HLA-C alleles having the fewest. A cluster of highly shared sequence variants was judged likely to represent a technical artifact of the sequencing pipeline. Roughly uniform sequencing depth across donors was assumed in presence/absence analyses, although this assumption may not hold. Most TCR sequences were observed very rarely across donors, whereas some public TCRs were present in many individuals. Strong co-occurrence of HLA alleles, especially DR and DQ, made assigning TCR associations to individual alleles difficult. The study gave a list of some 150 TCR beta chains associated with cytomegalovirus. Compared with the roughly 670-donor mean, donors in an Asian-associated ancestry cluster had fewer N-insertions in productive TCRs, according to a later genetic analysis. A later analysis associated 15,000 or so TCR beta sequences with specific HLA alleles at a false discovery rate of 0.05. Because the 87-base-pair reads could not distinguish some IMGT-functional V segments, including TRBV6-2 and TRBV6-3, those segments were excluded. Because some donors lacked HLA typing at each locus, the association tests relied only on the typed subset.

The sequenced sample consisted of PBMCs. The sequence joins TRBV6-5 to TRBJ2-7; a tentative D call is TRBD2 (6 bases match). The clonotype originates from a woman aged 25 to 45 in good health and CMV-seropositive. The CDR3 loop reads CASRYLGGYEQYF. The bases are TGTGCCAGCAGATACCTCGGGGGCTACGAGCAGTACTTC.